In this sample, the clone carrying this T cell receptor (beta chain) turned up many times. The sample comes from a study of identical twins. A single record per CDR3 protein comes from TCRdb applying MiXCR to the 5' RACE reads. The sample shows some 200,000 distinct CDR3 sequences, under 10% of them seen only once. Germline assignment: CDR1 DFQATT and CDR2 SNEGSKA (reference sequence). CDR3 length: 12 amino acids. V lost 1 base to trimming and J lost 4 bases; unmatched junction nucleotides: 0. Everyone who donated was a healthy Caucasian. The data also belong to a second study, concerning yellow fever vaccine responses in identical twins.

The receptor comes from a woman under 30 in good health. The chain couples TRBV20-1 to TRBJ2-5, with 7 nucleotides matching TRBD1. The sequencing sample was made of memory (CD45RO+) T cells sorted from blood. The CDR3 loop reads CSARGTGETQYF. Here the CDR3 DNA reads TGCAGTGCTAGAGGGACAGGAGAGACCCAGTACTTC.